This entry lists 6 T cell receptor beta chains sequenced from one sample in a study of blood T cell repertoires in COVID-19. TCRdb keeps only in-frame clones here, not all; method: immunoSEQ multiplex PCR. Counted here are 310,000 or so clones, roughly 88% occurring once; the ten biggest clones make up under 4.5%. The sequenced sample was peripheral blood. These receptors came from a woman aged 45-60 years with active or convalescent COVID-19.

This chain links TRBV5-5 with TRBJ1-1; D gene unclear. Deletions cut 0 bases from V and 3 bases from J, with 9 bases between. CDR1 and CDR2 (germline): SGHKS, YYEKEE (reference sequence). This CDR3 has 14 residues. The CDR3 loop reads CASSLVARDTEAFF. CDR3 DNA: TGTGCCAGCAGCTTGGTGGCCCGGGACACTGAAGCTTTCTTT.

This chain joins TRBV4-2 and TRBJ2-5; the match to TRBD2 covers 15 bases. V gave up 1 base and J gave up 2 bases; unmatched junction bases: 8. CDR1 is LGHNA, CDR2 YNFKEQ, per germline. The CDR3 loop spans 19 amino acids. The CDR3 loop reads CASSQGTSGRVGVQETQYF. CDR3 DNA: TGTGCCAGCAGCCAAGGGACTAGCGGGAGGGTGGGGGTACAAGAGACCCAGTACTTC.

This clone was detected only once. The chain is built from TRBV28 and TRBJ1-6; 7 positions match TRBD1. The ends lost 6 bases at V and 4 bases at J; junction bases unmatched: 6. Germline-derived CDR1 and CDR2 are MDHEN and SYDVKM. This CDR3 comprises 15 residues. CDR3 residues: CASSFDRAYNSPLHF. DNA of the CDR3: TGTGCCAGCAGCTTCGACAGGGCGTATAATTCACCCCTCCACTTT.

V gene TRBV11-3 combines with J gene TRBJ2-7, with D tentatively TRBD1 (5 bases). CDR1 is SGHNT, CDR2 YENEEA, per germline. Trimming took 1 base from V and 7 from J, leaving 11 bases between them. The CDR3 covers 13 residues. The CDR3 DNA is TGTGCCAGCAGCTTAGTTCAGGGTCAGGAGCAGTACTTC. Amino acids: CASSLVQGQEQYF.

This chain joins TRBV5-1 and TRBJ1-1; maybe TRBD1 (6 bases). Trimming cost V 4 bases and J 1 base, with 11 bases left between them. CDR1 is SGHRS, CDR2 YFSETQ, per germline. The CDR3 is 14 amino acids. CDR3 region: CASSLQTGNTEAFF. The CDR3 coding sequence is TGCGCCAGCAGCCTTCAGACAGGGAACACTGAAGCTTTCTTT.

The chain couples TRBV7-9 to TRBJ2-5; 11 nucleotides align to TRBD2. V lost 5 bases and J lost 2; bases outside the gene matches: 4. CDR3 size: 15 residues. Per the germline V gene, CDR1 is SEHNR and CDR2 is FQNEAQ (reference sequence). DNA for the CDR3: TGTGCCAGCAGCCACTTAGCGGGAGGGCAAGAGACCCAGTACTTC. Translating gives CASSHLAGGQETQYF.